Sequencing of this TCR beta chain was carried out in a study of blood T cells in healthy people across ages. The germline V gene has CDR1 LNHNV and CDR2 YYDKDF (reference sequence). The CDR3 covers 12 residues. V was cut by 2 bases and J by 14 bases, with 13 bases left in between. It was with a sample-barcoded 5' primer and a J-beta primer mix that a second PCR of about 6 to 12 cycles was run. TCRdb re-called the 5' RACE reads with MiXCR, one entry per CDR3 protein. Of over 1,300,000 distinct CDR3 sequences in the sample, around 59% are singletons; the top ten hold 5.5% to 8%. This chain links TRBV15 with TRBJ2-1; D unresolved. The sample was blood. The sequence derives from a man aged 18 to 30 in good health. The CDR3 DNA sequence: TGTGCCACCAGCAGACCCCATGGAGATGAGTTCTTC. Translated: CATSRPHGDEFF.